This T cell receptor (beta chain) was recorded in a study of technical replicates of blood from several donors. TCRdb keeps only in-frame clones here, not all; method: immunoSEQ multiplex PCR. This table holds about 76,000 clones, approximately 86% found once. The CDR3 runs to 16 residues. CDR1 and CDR2 from the germline V gene are SEHNR and FQNEAQ (reference sequence). The ends lost 5 bases at V and 5 bases at J; junction bases unmatched: 13. This clone has just a few counts. The sample consisted of PBMCs. This TCR derives from a human donor in good health. Some clones in this sample may be carry-over from other donors' samples. This rearrangement joins TRBV7-9 to TRBJ2-7; 9 bases match TRBD1. The CDR3 nucleotides are TGTGCCAGCAGCGTACAGGGGGCGCAGGGTTCCCACGAGCAGTACTTC. It yields the protein CASSVQGAQGSHEQYF.